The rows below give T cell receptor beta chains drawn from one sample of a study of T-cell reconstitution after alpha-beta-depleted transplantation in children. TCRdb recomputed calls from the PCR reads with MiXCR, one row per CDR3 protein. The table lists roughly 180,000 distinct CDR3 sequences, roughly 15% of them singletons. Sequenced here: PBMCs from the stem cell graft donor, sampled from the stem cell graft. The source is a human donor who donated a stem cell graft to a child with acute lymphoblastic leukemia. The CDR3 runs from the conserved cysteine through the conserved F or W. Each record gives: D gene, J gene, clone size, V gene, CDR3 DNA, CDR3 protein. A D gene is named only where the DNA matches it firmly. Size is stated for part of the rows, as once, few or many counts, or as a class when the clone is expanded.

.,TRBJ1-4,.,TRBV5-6,TGTGCCAGCAGTCTGAGACGTGAAAAACTGTTTTTT,CASSLRREKLFF
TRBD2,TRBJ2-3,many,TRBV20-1,TGCAGTGCTCAGCGGGAGGTAACAGATACGCAGTATTTT,CSAQREVTDTQYF
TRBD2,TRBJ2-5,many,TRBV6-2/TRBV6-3,TGTGCCAGCAGTTACACCGGGACTAGCGGGAATTTACAAGAGACCCAGTACTTC,CASSYTGTSGNLQETQYF
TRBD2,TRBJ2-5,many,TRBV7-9,TGTGCCAGCAGCCAATTTTCTAGCGGGGAGACCCAGTACTTC,CASSQFSSGETQYF
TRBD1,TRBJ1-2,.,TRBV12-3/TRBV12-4,TGTGCCAGCAGTTGGGACAGGAGGTCGGACCGCTACACCTTC,CASSWDRRSDRYTF
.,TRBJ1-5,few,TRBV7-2,TGTGCCAGCAGCGCCCGGATTTCTCAGCCCCAGCATTTT,CASSARISQPQHF
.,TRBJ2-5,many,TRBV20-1,TGCAGTGCTGTAGCTAGCCCGCAAGAGACCCAGTACTTC,CSAVASPQETQYF
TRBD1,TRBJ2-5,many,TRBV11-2,TGTGCCAGCAGCTTAGATCAAGGGACAGGGGACCAAGAGACCCAGTACTTC,CASSLDQGTGDQETQYF
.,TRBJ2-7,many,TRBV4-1,TGCGCCAGCAGCTCCGGGCCTCGGGACGAGCAGTACTTC,CASSSGPRDEQYF
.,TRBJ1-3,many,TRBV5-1,TGCGCCAGCAGCTTGTCAGCCCCTTATGGAGGAAACACCATATATTTT,CASSLSAPYGGNTIYF
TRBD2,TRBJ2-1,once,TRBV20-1,TGCAGTGCTAGAGATCTGAAGCGGGAGGGCGATGTGGAGTTCTTC,CSARDLKREGDVEFF
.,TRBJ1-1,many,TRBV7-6,TGTGCCAGCAGCTTAGCGTTAAACACTGAAGCTTTCTTT,CASSLALNTEAFF